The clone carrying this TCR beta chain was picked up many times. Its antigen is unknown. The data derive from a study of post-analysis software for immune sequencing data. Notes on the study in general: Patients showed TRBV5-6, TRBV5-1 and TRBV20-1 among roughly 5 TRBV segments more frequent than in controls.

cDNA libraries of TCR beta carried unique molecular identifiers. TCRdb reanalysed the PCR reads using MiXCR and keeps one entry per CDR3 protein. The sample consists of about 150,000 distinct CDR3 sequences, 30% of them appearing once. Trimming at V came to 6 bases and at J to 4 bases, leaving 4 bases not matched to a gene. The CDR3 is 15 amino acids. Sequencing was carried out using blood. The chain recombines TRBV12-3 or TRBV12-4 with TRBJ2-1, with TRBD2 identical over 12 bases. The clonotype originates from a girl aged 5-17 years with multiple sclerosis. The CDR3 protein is CASSKTSGSYNEQFF. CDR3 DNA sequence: TGTGCCAGCAGCAAGACTAGCGGGAGTTACAATGAGCAGTTCTTC.